The present T cell receptor beta chain was sequenced within a study of blood T cell repertoires in COVID-19. Germline-derived CDR1 and CDR2 are LNHNV and YYDKDF (reference sequence). CDR3 length: 16 residues. Trimming removed 3 bases from V and 1 base from J; junction bases left unmatched: 8. The assay was immunoSEQ multiplex PCR, and TCRdb's table has in-frame clones only and misses some. The sample has almost 400,000 clones, about 89% seen once; the top ten hold about 2.3%. This clone was seen many times. This sequence joins TRBV15 and TRBJ2-7; TRBD1 matches at 8 bases. The sequence was collected from an older woman with COVID-19, enrolled during active disease. The material sequenced was peripheral blood. This CDR3 reads CATSRGPGTGSYEQYF. The CDR3 nucleotides are TGTGCCACCAGCAGGGGACCCGGGACAGGATCCTACGAGCAGTACTTC. Filled out from reference TRBV15 and TRBJ2-7, the complete variable domain reads DAMVIQNPRYQVTQFGKPVTLSCSQTLNHNVMYWYQQKSSQAPKLLFHYYDKDFNNEADTPDNFQSRRPNTSFCFLDIRSPGLGDTAMYLCATSRGPGTGSYEQYFGPGTRLTVT.